This T cell receptor beta chain originates from a study of control samples from healthy donors and cancer patients. The CDR3 has 14 amino acids. Between the trimmed V and J ends, which lost 4 bases and 2 bases, there was a span of 13 bases. The germline CDR1 and CDR2 sequences are SGHRS and YFSETQ. Produced via immunoSEQ multiplex PCR; TCRdb's table is partial and in-frame only. The sample lists around 200,000 clones; over 85% were seen once. This sequence joins TRBV5-1 and TRBJ2-7; D may be TRBD1 (5 bases). Sequenced sample: blood. The TCR was taken from a man between 18 and 29 years old in good health. CDR3 sequence reads: CASSPVAGTYEQYF. Here the CDR3 DNA reads TGCGCCAGCAGCCCGGTGGCAGGGACCTACGAGCAGTACTTC.